The TCR beta chain described here comes from a study of OX40 agonist ivuxolimab in advanced cancers. Overall study: Of mixed ages from roughly 23 to 85 and averaging about 65 years, the group was 65% to 85% male. Study-level points and caveats: Averaged across samples, CD8+ T cells carried more expanded clones than CD4+ did.

Libraries were prepared by immunoSEQ multiplex PCR; TCRdb keeps only in-frame clonotypes and omits some of them. The repertoire consists of 100,000 to 150,000 clones, with about 90% occurring once and the leading ten covering around 0.81%. The CDR3 covers 16 residues. The germline CDR1 and CDR2 sequences are MNHEY and SMNVEV (reference sequence). Trimming left V 6 bases short and J 0 bases short, with 15 bases between. Prior autoimmune disease or systemic immunosuppression barred patients. In the case of this clone: No antigen is known for it.

The chain uses TRBV27 and TRBJ2-4; tentative D call: TRBD2 (6 bases). This TCR came from an adult with an advanced solid tumor such as melanoma, head and neck, liver or kidney cancer. Here the sequenced sample was CD4+ or CD8+ T cells sorted from blood, taken in a trial of the OX40 agonist ivuxolimab. DNA of the CDR3: TGTGCCAGCAGCCCAAAGGGGCGGGGAGCCAAAAACATTCAGTACTTC. Translating it yields CASSPKGRGAKNIQYF.